This T cell receptor beta chain was profiled in a study of blood T cells in healthy people across ages (dated by TCRdb to between 2014 and 2017). At the level of the whole study: Template switching captured roughly one uniquely barcoded TCR beta cDNA molecule per two T cells in model experiments. The study measured age-related changes in TCR beta repertoire diversity using deep sequencing normalized with unique cDNA molecular identifiers. The donors were split into four age groups: young (average around 15 years), middle-aged (39), aged (more than 60) and long-lived (about 82). To avoid experimental bias, donors of different ages were spread randomly across the sequencing lanes. For two donors (one aged 18 to 30 and one aged 80 or older), the study analyzed two additional independent replicas of 1 million unique cDNA reads from the same blood draw.

Systemically healthy Caucasian individuals from Russia, 39 in total and aged about 6 to 100 years, were included as donors. Each donor gave about 9.7 milliliters of peripheral blood, drawn into EDTA-treated Vacutainer tubes. Ficoll-Paque density-gradient centrifugation was used to isolate PBMCs, with at least 6 million obtained per sample. Total RNA was extracted from PBMCs with Trizol reagent, with at least 5 micrograms obtained per sample. Naive CD45RAhigh/CD27high T cell percentages were measured by flow cytometry on a PBMC aliquot from every donor. Summary of the overall study and its limitations: Conclusive comparison of naive and antigen-experienced compartments was prevented by the profiling of bulk unsorted PBMCs. The CMV infection status of donors was not known, potentially confounding age-related changes in expanded clonotypes. Observed TCR beta diversity per million T cells fell roughly linearly with age, and a significant reduction was already apparent by age approximately 41. The long-lived group showed more naive CD4+ T cells, fewer expanded clones and increased TCR diversity than the aged group, suggesting age selection. A strong correlation was found between observed TCR beta diversity and the percentage of naive T cells measured by flow cytometry. Estimates of total diversity based on one million sequenced T cells were regarded as lower bounds and as underestimates.

The CDR3 runs 16 amino acids, cysteine and phenylalanine included. Only the CDR3 part of the read is kept: 48 bases, read in frame from the first base. The trim is 3 bases for V and 0 bases for J, with a gap of 14 bases between the germline ends. CDR1 and CDR2, per the germline V gene, are LGHNA and YSLEER. As to this clonotype: The clone's antigen remains unknown. Base quality data are lacking; no much larger clone is found one base away.

Library preparation used 5' RACE. Sequencing instrument: Illumina HiSeq 2500. The second PCR ran for roughly 7 to 12 cycles and used a J-beta primer mix along with a sample-barcoded 5' primer. A unique molecular identifier was introduced onto each TCR beta cDNA molecule by a template-switch 5' adaptor carrying 12 random nucleotides. At least 2.5 million CDR3-containing paired-end reads were obtained from each sample. The Mint cDNA synthesis kit, primed by a TRBC-specific oligonucleotide, was used to synthesize first-strand cDNA from all RNA. Following uracil-DNA glycosylase treatment, a first 18-cycle PCR with universal primers M1SS and BC2_uni_R was performed on all cDNA. On the study's bioinformatics: For normalization, 1 million high-quality reads were randomly selected from each sample, with every read carrying a distinct molecular identifier. Reads with shared molecular identifiers were discarded instead of being binned into consensus sequences. MiTCR, set to a Q25 quality threshold and the strictest error-elimination algorithm, was used for CDR3 identification, clonotype clustering and error correction. A nonparametric unseen species model with Euler transformation was used to estimate a lower bound on total TCR beta diversity. Through fastp at Q25 and MiXCR, TCRdb rebuilt clones from the public reads, retaining in-frame beta chains. Here each entry gathers all rows of one CDR3 protein and keeps the most common genes and DNA. The V and J calls and clone size are TCRdb's, not the authors'. For this sample the table gives hundreds of thousands of distinct CDR3 sequences, of which about 34% were detected only once. The top ten clones comprise about an eighth of the sample.

This TCR was recovered from a man aged 18 to 35 in good health. The chain employs TRBV4-3 and TRBJ1-2; no D gene is confidently identified. Sequenced input: blood. The DNA reads as follows: TGCGCCAGCAGCCAGTCAGAGGCCGGTTCTAACTATGGCTACACCTTC. It specifies CASSQSEAGSNYGYTF.